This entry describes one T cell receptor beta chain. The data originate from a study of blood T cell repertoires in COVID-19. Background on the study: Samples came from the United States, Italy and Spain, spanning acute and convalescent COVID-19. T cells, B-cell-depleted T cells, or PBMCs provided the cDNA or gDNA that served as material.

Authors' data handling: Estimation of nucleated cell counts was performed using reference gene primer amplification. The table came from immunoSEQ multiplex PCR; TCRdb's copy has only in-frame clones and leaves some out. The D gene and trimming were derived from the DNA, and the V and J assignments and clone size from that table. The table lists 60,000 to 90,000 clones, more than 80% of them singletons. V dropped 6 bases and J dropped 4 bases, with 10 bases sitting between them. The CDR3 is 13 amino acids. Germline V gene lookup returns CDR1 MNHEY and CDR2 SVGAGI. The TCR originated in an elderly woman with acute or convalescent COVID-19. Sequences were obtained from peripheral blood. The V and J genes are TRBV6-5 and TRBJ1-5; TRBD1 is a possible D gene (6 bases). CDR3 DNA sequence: TGTGCCAGCAGACAGGGAGTGAATCAGCCCCAGCATTTT. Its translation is CASRQGVNQPQHF.